The entry below gives a single TCR beta chain sequence along with its context. Antigen unknown. Other DNA sequences in the sample encode the same CDR3. The table came from immunoSEQ multiplex PCR; TCRdb's copy has only in-frame clones and leaves some out. Of roughly 120,000 clones detected, roughly nine tenths appear once; the ten largest clones hold approximately 0.62%. Unstimulated Tregs (CD4+CD25+CD127-) and CD4+CD25- non-Tregs were sorted from PBMCs. The ends lost 5 bases at V and 2 bases at J; junction bases unmatched: 5. The CDR3 has 14 amino acids. Germline V gene lookup returns CDR1 MNHNY and CDR2 SVGAGI (reference sequence). This entry belongs to a study of Tregs in tolerant kidney transplant recipients. General study points: This study did not directly address biological reproducibility.

This receptor was taken from a human donor in good health. Sequencing was carried out using CD4+ T cells from blood. The V gene is TRBV6-6, the J gene TRBJ1-2; TRBD1 matches at 7 bases. The CDR3 nucleotides are TGTGCCAGCAGTAGACAGGGAAGCAACTATGGCTACACCTTC. Its translation: CASSRQGSNYGYTF.